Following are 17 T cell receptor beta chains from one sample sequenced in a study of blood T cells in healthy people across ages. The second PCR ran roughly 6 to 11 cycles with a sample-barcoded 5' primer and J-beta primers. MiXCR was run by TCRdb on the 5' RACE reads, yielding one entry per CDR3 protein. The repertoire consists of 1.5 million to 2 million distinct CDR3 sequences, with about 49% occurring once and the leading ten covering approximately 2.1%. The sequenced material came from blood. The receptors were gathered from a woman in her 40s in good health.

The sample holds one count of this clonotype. The CDR3 is CASSRDRGRSSPLHF. CDR3 DNA: TGCGCCAGCAGCCGAGACAGGGGGCGAAGTTCACCCCTCCACTTT. The V and J genes are TRBV4-1 and TRBJ1-6; 10 bases are a match to TRBD1. V lost 4 bases and J lost 9; bases outside the gene matches: 6. Germline-derived CDR1 and CDR2 are MGHRA and YSYEKL. This CDR3 is built from 15 residues.

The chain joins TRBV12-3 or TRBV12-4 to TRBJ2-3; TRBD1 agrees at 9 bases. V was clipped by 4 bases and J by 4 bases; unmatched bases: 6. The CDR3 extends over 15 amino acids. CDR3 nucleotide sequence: TGTGCCAGCAGTTCAGGACAGGGGAGGTCAGATACGCAGTATTTT. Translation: CASSSGQGRSDTQYF.

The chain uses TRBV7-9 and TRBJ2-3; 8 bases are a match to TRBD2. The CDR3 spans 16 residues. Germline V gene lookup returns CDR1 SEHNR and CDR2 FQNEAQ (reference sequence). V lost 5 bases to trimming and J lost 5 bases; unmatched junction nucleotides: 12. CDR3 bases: TGTGCCAGCAGCCAACCCCCCGGGGGGGCGAAAGATACGCAGTATTTT. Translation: CASSQPPGGAKDTQYF.

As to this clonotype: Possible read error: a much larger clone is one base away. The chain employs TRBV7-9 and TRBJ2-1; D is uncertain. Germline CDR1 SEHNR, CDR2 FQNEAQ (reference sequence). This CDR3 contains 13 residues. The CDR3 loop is CASSEYSYTEQFF. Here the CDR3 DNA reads TGTGCCAGCAGCGAATACTCCTACACTGAGCAGTTCTTC.

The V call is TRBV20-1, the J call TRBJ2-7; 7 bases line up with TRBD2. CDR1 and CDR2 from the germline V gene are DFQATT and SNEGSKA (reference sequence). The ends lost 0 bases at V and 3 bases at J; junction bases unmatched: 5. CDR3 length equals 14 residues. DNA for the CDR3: TGCAGTGCTAGAGATGGGCTAGCGGTCTACGAGCAGTACTTC. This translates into CSARDGLAVYEQYF.

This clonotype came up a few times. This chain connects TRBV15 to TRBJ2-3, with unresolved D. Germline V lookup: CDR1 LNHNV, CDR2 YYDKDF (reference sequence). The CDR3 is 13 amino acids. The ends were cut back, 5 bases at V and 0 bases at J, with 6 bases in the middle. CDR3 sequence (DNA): TGTGCCACCAGCGTCCCTAGCACAGATACGCAGTATTTT. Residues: CATSVPSTDTQYF.

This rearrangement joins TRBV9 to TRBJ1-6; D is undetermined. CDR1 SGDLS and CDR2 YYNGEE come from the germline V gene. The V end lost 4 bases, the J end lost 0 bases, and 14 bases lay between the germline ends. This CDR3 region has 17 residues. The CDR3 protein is CASSPRSSSSYNSPLHF. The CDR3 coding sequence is TGTGCCAGCAGCCCTAGAAGTTCGAGCTCCTATAATTCACCCCTCCACTTT.

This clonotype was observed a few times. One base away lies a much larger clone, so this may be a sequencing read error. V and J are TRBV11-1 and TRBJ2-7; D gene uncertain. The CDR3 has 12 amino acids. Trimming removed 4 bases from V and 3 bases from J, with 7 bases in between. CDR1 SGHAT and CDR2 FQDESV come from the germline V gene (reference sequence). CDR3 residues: CASSSPFYEQYF. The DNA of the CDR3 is TGTGCCAGCAGCTCCCCGTTCTACGAGCAGTACTTC.

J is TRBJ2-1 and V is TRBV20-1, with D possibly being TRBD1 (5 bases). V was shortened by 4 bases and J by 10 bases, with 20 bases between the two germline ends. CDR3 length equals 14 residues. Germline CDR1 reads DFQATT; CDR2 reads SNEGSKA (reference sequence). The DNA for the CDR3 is TGCAGTGCTAAGGTGGGGCGGATGGGGTACGAGCAGTTCTTC. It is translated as CSAKVGRMGYEQFF.

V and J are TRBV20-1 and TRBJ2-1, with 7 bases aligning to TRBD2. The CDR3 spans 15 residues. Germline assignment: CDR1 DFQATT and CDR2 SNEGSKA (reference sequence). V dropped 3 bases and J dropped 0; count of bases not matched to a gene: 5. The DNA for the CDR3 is TGCAGTGCTAGTCCAGCGGGGCGCTCCTACAATGAGCAGTTCTTC. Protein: CSASPAGRSYNEQFF.

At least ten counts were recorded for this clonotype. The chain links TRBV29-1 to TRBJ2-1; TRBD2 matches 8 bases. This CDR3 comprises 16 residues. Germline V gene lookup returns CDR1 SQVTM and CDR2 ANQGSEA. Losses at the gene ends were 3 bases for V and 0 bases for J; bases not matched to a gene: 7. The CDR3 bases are TGCAGCGTTGAGGCCAGCGGGGGAATCTCCTACAATGAGCAGTTCTTC. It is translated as CSVEASGGISYNEQFF.

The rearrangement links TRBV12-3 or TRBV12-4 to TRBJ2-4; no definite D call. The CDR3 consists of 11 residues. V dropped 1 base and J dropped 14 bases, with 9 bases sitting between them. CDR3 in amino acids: CASSLGAPKYF. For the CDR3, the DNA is TGTGCCAGCAGTTTAGGGGCTCCCAAGTACTTC.

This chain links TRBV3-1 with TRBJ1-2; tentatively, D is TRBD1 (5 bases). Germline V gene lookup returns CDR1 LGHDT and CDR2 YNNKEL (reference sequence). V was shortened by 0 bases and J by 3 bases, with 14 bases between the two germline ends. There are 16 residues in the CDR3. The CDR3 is CASSQDGTLGHYGYTF. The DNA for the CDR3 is TGTGCCAGCAGCCAAGACGGCACCTTGGGGCACTATGGCTACACCTTC.

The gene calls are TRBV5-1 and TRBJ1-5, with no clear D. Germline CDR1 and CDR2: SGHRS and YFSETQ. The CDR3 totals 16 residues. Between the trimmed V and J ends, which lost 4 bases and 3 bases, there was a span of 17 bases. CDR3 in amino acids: CASSPGGALVNQPQHF. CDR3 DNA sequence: TGCGCCAGCAGCCCCGGAGGCGCTTTGGTCAATCAGCCCCAGCATTTT.

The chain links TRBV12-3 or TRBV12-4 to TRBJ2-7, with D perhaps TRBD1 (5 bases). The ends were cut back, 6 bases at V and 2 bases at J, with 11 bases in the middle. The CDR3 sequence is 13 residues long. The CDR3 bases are TGTGCCAGCAGCCAGGGAAACCCCTACGAGCAGTACTTC. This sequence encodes CASSQGNPYEQYF.

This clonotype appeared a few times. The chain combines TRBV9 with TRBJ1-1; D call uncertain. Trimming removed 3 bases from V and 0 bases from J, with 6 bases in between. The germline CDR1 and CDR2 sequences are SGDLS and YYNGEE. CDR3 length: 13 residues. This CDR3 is CASSARLNTEAFF. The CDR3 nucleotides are TGTGCCAGCAGCGCGCGATTGAACACTGAAGCTTTCTTT. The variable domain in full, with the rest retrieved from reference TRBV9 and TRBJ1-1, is DSGVTQTPKHLITATGQRVTLRCSPRSGDLSVYWYQQSLDQGLQFLIQYYNGEERAKGNILERFSAQQFPDLHSELNLSSLELGDSALYFCASSARLNTEAFFGQGTRLTVV.

The CDR3 here is CSASRQGAVIEQYF. The CDR3 nucleotides are TGCAGTGCTTCGAGACAGGGGGCCGTTATTGAGCAGTACTTC. The chain carries TRBV20-1 and TRBJ2-5, with 10 positions matching TRBD1. Germline values: CDR1 DFQATT, CDR2 SNEGSKA (reference sequence). The CDR3 has 14 residues. V shed 5 bases, J shed 11 bases, and the junction held 14 bases outside the gene matches.